Following are 32 T cell receptor beta chains from one sample sequenced in a study of cytomegalovirus exposure and HLA in healthy donors. The study ran its PCR with 60 Vbeta and 13 Jbeta primers. Method: immunoSEQ multiplex PCR; TCRdb's copy keeps in-frame clones and lacks some. The sample contains around 200,000 clones, more than 75% of which appear only once. The sequencing input was PBMCs. These receptors were collected from a woman aged 18-30 years in good health and CMV-seronegative.

This sequence joins TRBV5-1 and TRBJ2-7; a weak D match, TRBD1 (5 bases). V was trimmed by 1 base and J by 2 bases, leaving 10 bases between them. CDR3 length: 14 residues. Per the germline V gene, CDR1 is SGHRS and CDR2 is YFSETQ. CDR3 in amino acids: CASSLQGTAYEQYF. The CDR3 DNA reads as TGCGCCAGCAGCTTGCAGGGAACTGCCTACGAGCAGTACTTC.

The genes are TRBV27 and TRBJ2-7; tentatively, D is TRBD2 (5 bases). With 7 bases removed from V and 0 bases from J, the gap between germline ends came to 16 bases. The CDR3 length is 15 residues. The germline V gene encodes CDR1 MNHEY and CDR2 SMNVEV (reference sequence). The CDR3 coding sequence is TGTGCCAGCACGATACTCGGTGGAGGCTCCTACGAGCAGTACTTC. This codes for CASTILGGGSYEQYF.

This clone was seen a few times. The gene calls are TRBV5-4 and TRBJ2-4; 7 bases map to TRBD1. The CDR3 runs to 16 residues. The V segment lost 4 bases and the J segment 6 bases; nucleotides outside the gene matches: 13. In germline, CDR1 is SGHNT, CDR2 YYREEE (reference sequence). In DNA, the CDR3 is TGTGCCAGCAGCGGGTTTGACAGGGCGCTGGGAAACATTCAGTACTTC. It codes for CASSGFDRALGNIQYF.

This clone was recorded only once. This chain links TRBV28 with TRBJ2-2, with 14 bases aligning to TRBD2. The CDR3 sequence is 17 residues long. Germline values: CDR1 MDHEN, CDR2 SYDVKM. V lost 1 base, J lost 8 bases, and 6 bases stayed unmatched. The CDR3 DNA reads TGTGCCAGCAGTTTATCGGGACTAGCGGGAGTAACGGGGGAGCTGTTTTTT. This gives the protein CASSLSGLAGVTGELFF.

The chain has TRBV19 and TRBJ1-3; the match to TRBD1 covers 8 bases. This CDR3 contains 16 residues. Germline V gene data show CDR1 as LNHDA and CDR2 as SQIVND (reference sequence). The ends lost 5 bases at V and 4 bases at J; junction bases unmatched: 10. The CDR3 region is CASSLRTGTLGNTIYF. CDR3 coding DNA: TGTGCCAGTAGTCTGAGGACAGGGACCCTCGGAAACACCATATATTTT.

The V and J genes are TRBV7-9 and TRBJ2-1; 14 nucleotides align to TRBD2. Germline V CDR1 and CDR2: SEHNR, FQNEAQ (reference sequence). This CDR3 has 19 residues. V trimming: 5 bases; J trimming: 0 bases; junction bases outside the gene matches: 9. The CDR3 DNA is TGTGCCAGCAGCCCCTGGACTAGCGGGGGGCTGAGCTCCTACAATGAGCAGTTCTTC. Translation: CASSPWTSGGLSSYNEQFF.

As for this clone: Other DNA sequences in the sample encode the same CDR3. This sequence joins TRBV7-9 and TRBJ2-5, with 7 nucleotides matching TRBD2. The CDR3 is 16 amino acids. With V trimmed by 8 bases and J by 2 bases, 14 bases remained unmatched. Germline V gene lookup returns CDR1 SEHNR and CDR2 FQNEAQ (reference sequence). Here the CDR3 DNA reads TGTGCCAGCCACGACGGGAGCGGGGCACTTCAAGAGACCCAGTACTTC. The encoded protein is CASHDGSGALQETQYF.

This clone was picked up one time. The rearrangement uses TRBV27 and TRBJ2-3; 11 bases align to TRBD2. The CDR3 loop spans 15 amino acids. Germline values: CDR1 MNHEY, CDR2 SMNVEV (reference sequence). V dropped 6 bases and J dropped 1; count of bases not matched to a gene: 3. For the CDR3, the DNA is TGTGCCAGCAGCCAGACTAGCGGGGGCACAGATACGCAGTATTTT. Amino acids: CASSQTSGGTDTQYF.

Comment on this clone: Mismatch with germline at one junction end may stem from a read error. The rearrangement uses TRBV4-2 and TRBJ2-3; 14 bases map to TRBD2. CDR1 and CDR2 from the germline V gene are LGHNA and YNFKEQ. The CDR3 runs 16 residues. The CDR3 DNA reads TGTGCCGGCAGCCAAGGGACTAGCGGGAGTGCAGATACGCAGTATTTT. It yields the protein CAGSQGTSGSADTQYF.

The gene calls are TRBV7-6 and TRBJ2-5; 8 nucleotides align to TRBD2. The end of the DNA is better explained by TRBJ2-7, so the J call may be wrong. The CDR3 extends over 16 amino acids. Germline-derived CDR1 and CDR2 are SGHVS and FNYEAQ. Here the CDR3 reads CASSPLPPAGAYEQYF. In nucleotides, the CDR3 is TGTGCCAGCAGCCCCCTCCCGCCAGCGGGGGCCTACGAGCAGTACTTC.

The table lists this clone with a count of one. The V call is TRBV2, the J call TRBJ2-5; weak D call: TRBD2 (6 bases). The V end lost 6 bases, the J end lost 3 bases, and 14 bases lay between the germline ends. Germline CDR1 is SNHLY and CDR2 is FYNNEI. This CDR3 has 14 residues. The CDR3 sequence is CASSTEPGEETQYF. CDR3 bases: TGTGCCAGCAGCACCGAACCGGGGGAAGAGACCCAGTACTTC.

The chain is built from TRBV21-1 and TRBJ2-3; the D segment call TRBD1 is taken from the table without a DNA check. TRBV21-1 is a documented pseudogene. This CDR3 region has 17 residues. As DNA, the CDR3 is TGTGCCAGCAGCAAATACCTACCGGGACAAGGCACAGATACGCAGTATTTT. Translated: CASSKYLPGQGTDTQYF.

The chain joins TRBV29-1 to TRBJ1-1; the match to TRBD1 covers 8 bases. The CDR3 spans 14 residues. Germline CDR1 and CDR2: SQVTM and ANQGSEA. Trimming removed 4 bases from V and 0 bases from J; junction bases left unmatched: 4. The CDR3 nucleotides read TGCAGCGTTGGCCGGACAGGGATGAACACTGAAGCTTTCTTT. Amino acids: CSVGRTGMNTEAFF.

This clone occurred once. This chain uses TRBV7-8 with TRBJ2-3, with 7 nucleotides matching TRBD1. The CDR3 runs 12 residues. Germline loops: CDR1 SGHVS, CDR2 FQNEAQ. V lost 5 bases and J lost 11; bases outside the gene matches: 7. As DNA, the CDR3 is TGTGCCAGCAGCATCGACAGGGTTCGGCAGTATTTT. This sequence encodes CASSIDRVRQYF. The full variable domain, completed using reference TRBV7-8 and TRBJ2-3, is GAGVSQSPRYKVAKRGQDVALRCDPISGHVSLFWYQQALGQGPEFLTYFQNEAQLDKSGLPSDRFFAERPEGSVSTLKIQRTQQEDSAVYLCASSIDRVRQYFGPGTRLTVL.

V and J are TRBV29-1 and TRBJ1-1, with D uncertain. Germline V gene lookup returns CDR1 SQVTM and CDR2 ANQGSEA. The CDR3 runs to 12 residues. V was shortened by 5 bases and J by 5 bases, with 12 bases between the two germline ends. CDR3 sequence reads: CSVYGNRTEAFF. The CDR3, as DNA: TGCAGCGTTTACGGGAATCGGACTGAAGCTTTCTTT.

The chain uses TRBV11-2 and TRBJ1-5; D unresolved. Between the trimmed V and J ends, which lost 3 bases and 1 base, there was a span of 13 bases. Germline V gives CDR1 SGHAT, CDR2 FQNNGV. This CDR3 comprises 16 residues. The CDR3, as DNA: TGTGCCAGCAGCTTCGCTATCCAATCGAGCAATCAGCCCCAGCATTTT. Residues: CASSFAIQSSNQPQHF.

The chain carries TRBV6-6 and TRBJ2-3; no clear D. The germline V gene has CDR1 MNHNY and CDR2 SVGAGI (reference sequence). The CDR3 spans 12 residues. The V and J ends lost 2 bases and 6 bases respectively, with 6 bases between them. The CDR3 is CASSYHADTQYF. The CDR3, as DNA: TGTGCCAGCAGTTACCATGCGGATACGCAGTATTTT.

This chain connects TRBV7-8 to TRBJ2-1, with 7 positions matching TRBD2. Germline V gene lookup returns CDR1 SGHVS and CDR2 FQNEAQ. J lost 5 bases, V lost 4 bases, and 8 bases had no gene match. This CDR3 is 15 amino acids long. Here the CDR3 DNA reads TGTGCCAGCAGCTCCTTACCAGCGGGGAACAATGAGCAGTTCTTC. This encodes CASSSLPAGNNEQFF.

V usage is TRBV5-4 and J usage is TRBJ1-1; D is perhaps TRBD1 (5 bases). Germline values: CDR1 SGHNT, CDR2 YYREEE (reference sequence). This CDR3 comprises 15 residues. With 0 bases removed from V and 2 bases from J, the gap between germline ends came to 11 bases. CDR3 sequence (DNA): TGTGCCAGCAGCTTGGAGAAGGGGCTAAACACTGAAGCTTTCTTT. Encoded protein: CASSLEKGLNTEAFF.

Only one count was recorded for this clone. The chain combines TRBV18 with TRBJ2-5; 10 positions match TRBD2. J lost 5 bases, V lost 4 bases, and 10 bases had no gene match. Per the germline V gene, CDR1 is KGHSH and CDR2 is LQKENI. The CDR3 loop spans 16 amino acids. The CDR3 DNA follows: TGTGCCAGCTCACGCAACTCCCTAGCGGGGGATGAGACCCAGTACTTC. As protein: CASSRNSLAGDETQYF.

This chain uses TRBV6-5 with TRBJ1-2; 8 positions match TRBD1. There are 13 residues in the CDR3. CDR1 is MNHEY and CDR2 is SVGAGI in the germline V gene. Unmatched junction bases numbered 3, after V lost 6 bases and J lost 3 bases. In DNA form, the CDR3 reads TGTGCCAGCAGCACAGGGGGGGACTATGGCTACACCTTC. This gives the protein CASSTGGDYGYTF.

This clone has just one count. The rearrangement uses TRBV2 and TRBJ2-7; tentatively, D is TRBD2 (6 bases). V dropped 6 bases and J dropped 5 bases, with 14 bases sitting between them. The CDR3 totals 13 residues. Germline loops: CDR1 SNHLY, CDR2 FYNNEI. The CDR3 DNA reads as TGTGCCAGCAGCCAGGAGGGGACCAACGAGCAGTACTTC. It is translated as CASSQEGTNEQYF.

A single count supports this clone. This chain connects TRBV9 to TRBJ2-3, with 11 bases that match TRBD2. Germline values: CDR1 SGDLS, CDR2 YYNGEE. Trimming removed 0 bases from V and 1 base from J; junction bases left unmatched: 7. This CDR3 spans 18 amino acids. CDR3 nucleotides: TGTGCCAGCAGCGTAGGGGGACTAGCGGTTTGGGGCACAGATACGCAGTATTTT. It encodes CASSVGGLAVWGTDTQYF.

V is TRBV19 and J is TRBJ2-7; 7 positions agree with TRBD2. Per the germline V gene, CDR1 is LNHDA and CDR2 is SQIVND (reference sequence). With 0 bases clipped from V and 6 bases from J, the junction kept 8 bases outside the gene matches. The CDR3 runs 15 residues. In DNA form, the CDR3 reads TGTGCCAGTAGTATAGATCGAAGGACTAGTGGCGAGCAGTACTTC. Protein: CASSIDRRTSGEQYF.

The CDR3 DNA sequence: TGTGCCAGCAGCTTATACGGGGGAAGCACAGATACGCAGTATTTT. Amino acids: CASSLYGGSTDTQYF. The chain is built from TRBV13 and TRBJ2-3; TRBD2 might be the D (6 bases). This CDR3 spans 15 amino acids. The germline gives CDR1 PRHDT, CDR2 FYEKMQ (reference sequence). V shed 2 bases and J shed 0 bases, with 9 bases lying between them.

The genes are TRBV7-9 and TRBJ2-7; D not certain. The CDR3 spans 14 residues. Trimming left V 2 bases short and J 5 bases short, with 13 bases between. The germline V gene encodes CDR1 SEHNR and CDR2 FQNEAQ (reference sequence). CDR3 sequence reads: CASSLKGRFNEQYF. CDR3 DNA sequence: TGTGCCAGCAGCTTAAAAGGCAGGTTCAACGAGCAGTACTTC. Full variable domain (outside the CDR3, taken from reference TRBV7-9 and TRBJ2-7): DTGVSQNPRHKITKRGQNVTFRCDPISEHNRLYWYRQTLGQGPEFLTYFQNEAQLEKSRLLSDRFSAERPKGSFSTLEIQRTEQGDSAMYLCASSLKGRFNEQYFGPGTRLTVT.

The CDR3 DNA sequence: TGTGCCAGCAGTTATGCGGGACCTCCTGGGGGCTACACCTTC. Amino acid sequence: CASSYAGPPGGYTF. The rearrangement links TRBV28 to TRBJ1-2; a weak D match, TRBD1 (5 bases). Trimming cost V 4 bases and J 8 bases, with 17 bases left between them. Germline values: CDR1 MDHEN, CDR2 SYDVKM. The CDR3 consists of 14 residues.

V usage is TRBV5-4 and J usage is TRBJ2-3, with 7 bases fitting TRBD2. There are 16 residues in the CDR3. Germline V gene lookup returns CDR1 SGHNT and CDR2 YYREEE (reference sequence). With V trimmed by 4 bases and J by 5 bases, 13 bases remained unmatched. The CDR3, as DNA: TGTGCCAGCAGCCTCCTTGGCGCGGGAGTTGGAGATACGCAGTATTTT. Translation: CASSLLGAGVGDTQYF.

This clone came up once. The V and J genes are TRBV14 and TRBJ2-3; a possible D gene is TRBD2 (6 bases). V lost 3 bases to trimming and J lost 2 bases, with 9 bases between them. Per germline, CDR1 SGHDN and CDR2 FVKESK. The CDR3 has 14 amino acids. The CDR3 loop reads CASSQGLVTDTQYF. In nucleotides, the CDR3 is TGTGCCAGCAGCCAGGGACTCGTCACAGATACGCAGTATTTT.

This clone has a single count. The chain recombines TRBV6-5 with TRBJ1-2; perhaps TRBD1 as D (6 bases). Trimming pared 4 bases from V and 4 bases from J, leaving 16 bases between. CDR1 is MNHEY and CDR2 is SVGAGI in the germline V gene. The CDR3 contains 15 residues. In DNA form, the CDR3 reads TGTGCCAGCAGTTCGGGACAATCGTTCCTCTATGGCTACACCTTC. This codes for CASSSGQSFLYGYTF.

CDR3 coding DNA: TGCGCCAGCAGCCCCTGGTTGGGGGCGGGAGAGACCCAGTACTTC. Residues: CASSPWLGAGETQYF. The chain combines TRBV5-1 with TRBJ2-5, with D perhaps matching TRBD1 (6 bases). The V gene lost 4 bases and the J gene lost 4 bases, with 17 bases spanning the gap. The germline V gene encodes CDR1 SGHRS and CDR2 YFSETQ. The CDR3 sequence is 15 residues long.

The chain carries TRBV27 and TRBJ1-2; no clear D. The CDR3 sequence is 13 residues long. V lost 2 bases and J lost 0, with 4 bases in between. Germline V gene sequence: CDR1 MNHEY, CDR2 SMNVEV (reference sequence). CDR3 region: CASSLGPNYGYTF. The CDR3 DNA is TGTGCCAGCAGTTTAGGGCCTAACTATGGCTACACCTTC.